These 25 T cell receptor beta chains share one sample of origin, sequenced in a study of T cells after yellow fever vaccination. TCRdb recomputed calls from the 5' RACE reads with MiXCR, one row per CDR3 protein. The data hold 450,000 to 550,000 distinct CDR3 sequences, with just over 20% observed a single time. Sequenced here: PBMCs, sampled approximately 20 days after the first yellow fever vaccination. Receptors were obtained from a man between 18 and 35 years old who received the YFV17D yellow fever vaccine.

This chain uses TRBV5-1 with TRBJ2-7; no clear D. The CDR3 runs 16 residues. Germline-derived CDR1 and CDR2 are SGHRS and YFSETQ. V was pared by 0 bases and J by 3 bases, with 16 bases between. As DNA, the CDR3 is TGCGCCAGCAGCTTGGGTGGGGTCGGCGGCCGCTACGAGCAGTACTTC. Translating gives CASSLGGVGGRYEQYF.

The rearrangement uses TRBV6-2 or TRBV6-3 and TRBJ2-2; 10 bases map to TRBD1. The V and J ends lost 6 bases and 3 bases, in that order; junction bases with no gene match: 4. The CDR3 extends over 15 amino acids. Germline CDR1 MNHEY, CDR2 SVGEGT. The DNA of the CDR3 is TGTGCCAGCAGATCCGGGACAGGGGACACCGGGGAGCTGTTTTTT. Its protein product is CASRSGTGDTGELFF.

The J gene is TRBJ1-2, the V gene TRBV12-3 or TRBV12-4; D is perhaps TRBD1 (6 bases). The CDR3 extends over 14 amino acids. Between the trimmed V and J ends, which lost 7 bases and 0 bases, there was a span of 12 bases. DNA for the CDR3: TGTGCCAGCACCCTGACAGGAACTAACTATGGCTACACCTTC. Its protein is CASTLTGTNYGYTF.

The V and J genes are TRBV12-3 or TRBV12-4 and TRBJ2-1; 10 bases line up with TRBD1. The CDR3 loop spans 14 amino acids. V was pared by 4 bases and J by 9 bases, with 6 bases of the junction left unmatched. This CDR3 reads CASSSRDRGSEQFF. For the CDR3, the DNA is TGTGCCAGCAGTTCCCGGGACAGGGGAAGTGAGCAGTTCTTC.

A few counts support this clonotype. The CDR3, as DNA: TGCGCCAGCAGTCCAGTGCTCGACAGCTTCAACACTGAAGCTTTCTTT. Protein sequence: CASSPVLDSFNTEAFF. The chain recombines TRBV5-1 with TRBJ1-1; D may be TRBD1 (5 bases). Germline lookup yields CDR1 SGHRS and CDR2 YFSETQ. This CDR3 comprises 16 residues. The V end was cut by 5 bases, the J end by 2 bases, with 19 bases between.

This clonotype was observed a handful of times. The V and J genes are TRBV5-1 and TRBJ2-3, with 13 positions matching TRBD2. The CDR3 covers 16 residues. Germline V gene sequence: CDR1 SGHRS, CDR2 YFSETQ. V shed 3 bases, J shed 6 bases, and the junction held 7 bases outside the gene matches. The chain's CDR3 is CASSWTSGGRVDTQYF. DNA of the CDR3: TGCGCCAGCAGCTGGACTAGCGGGGGCCGAGTGGATACGCAGTATTTT.

This chain joins TRBV24-1 and TRBJ2-5; D may correspond to TRBD1 or TRBD2 (7 bases each). Trimming left V 0 bases short and J 4 bases short, with 14 bases between. The CDR3 has 16 residues. CDR1 is KGHDR and CDR2 is SFDVKD in the germline V gene. The CDR3: CATSDLDREGGETQYF. In DNA, the CDR3 is TGTGCCACCAGTGATTTGGACAGGGAGGGAGGAGAGACCCAGTACTTC.

This clonotype was observed a few times. This chain links TRBV12-3 or TRBV12-4 with TRBJ1-2; 8 bases match TRBD1. The J segment lost 8 bases and the V segment lost 5 bases, leaving 7 bases of the junction unmatched. The CDR3 runs to 13 residues. The CDR3 sequence: CASSPTGEQGYTF. In DNA form, the CDR3 reads TGTGCCAGCAGTCCGACAGGGGAGCAGGGCTACACCTTC.

In this sample, this clonotype turned up a few times. The chain uses TRBV10-3 and TRBJ2-3; unclear D gene. Trimming took 6 bases from V and 2 from J, leaving 3 bases between them. Looked up from germline, CDR1 is ENHRY and CDR2 is SYGVKD. The CDR3 is made up of 11 amino acids. CDR3: CAIRNTDTQYF. CDR3 bases: TGTGCCATCAGGAACACAGATACGCAGTATTTT.

This clonotype occurred a few times. The chain links TRBV5-1 to TRBJ2-3; a weak D match, TRBD2 (5 bases). The CDR3 is 13 residues long. Germline V gene data show CDR1 as SGHRS and CDR2 as YFSETQ. V lost 7 bases and J lost 2, with 11 bases in between. In DNA form, the CDR3 reads TGCGCCAGCCGGACTCAACCCACAGATACGCAGTATTTT. It yields the protein CASRTQPTDTQYF.

This clonotype has a single count. The chain recombines TRBV6-1 with TRBJ1-2; the D gene is possibly TRBD1 (6 bases). This CDR3 contains 14 residues. From germline, CDR1 is MNHNS and CDR2 SASEGT. V was cut by 7 bases and J by 3 bases, with 15 bases left in between. The DNA for the CDR3 is TGTGCCAGCACCTGGGGGCGAGAGCACTATGGCTACACCTTC. Its translation is CASTWGREHYGYTF.

This chain joins TRBV30 and TRBJ2-3, with TRBD2 matching 8 bases. Germline V gene data show CDR1 as GTSNPN and CDR2 as SVGIG (reference sequence). The CDR3 has 18 amino acids. V lost 5 bases, J lost 4 bases, and 20 bases stayed unmatched. The CDR3 sequence is CAWGFIAGLARFADTQYF. CDR3 bases: TGTGCCTGGGGGTTCATAGCGGGGCTGGCCCGGTTTGCAGATACGCAGTATTTT.

This chain joins TRBV11-2 and TRBJ1-4, with 8 bases that match TRBD1. Germline trimming cut 5 bases from V and 10 bases from J; bases unmatched to any gene: 0. The germline V gene encodes CDR1 SGHAT and CDR2 FQNNGV. This CDR3 is 11 amino acids long. The CDR3 spells CASSQGAKLFF. CDR3 bases: TGTGCCAGCAGCCAGGGGGCAAAACTGTTTTTT.

This clonotype has a handful of counts. The V call is TRBV20-1, the J call TRBJ1-1, with D possibly TRBD1 on 5 matching bases. CDR3 length: 13 residues. CDR1 and CDR2 (germline): DFQATT, SNEGSKA (reference sequence). The V gene lost 4 bases and the J gene lost 13 bases, with 22 bases spanning the gap. CDR3 sequence reads: CSAILGTESINFF. CDR3 bases: TGCAGTGCTATCCTTGGGACCGAGAGCATTAATTTCTTT.

The rearrangement joins TRBV28 to TRBJ2-3, with D perhaps matching TRBD1 (5 bases). CDR1 MDHEN and CDR2 SYDVKM come from the germline V gene. Trimming stripped 6 bases from V and 5 bases from J, with 33 bases between. The CDR3 extends over 20 amino acids. CDR3 coding DNA: TGTGCCAGCAGCCGCAAGACCCAAGGGGCGCGGTATTTGTTTGAAGATACGCAGTATTTT. It specifies CASSRKTQGARYLFEDTQYF.

This chain uses TRBV6-5 with TRBJ1-1; unclear D gene. The germline V gene has CDR1 MNHEY and CDR2 SVGAGI. V lost 2 bases, J lost 0 bases, and 10 bases lay in between. CDR3 length equals 15 residues. For the CDR3, the DNA is TGTGCCAGCAGTTACAGGCTTATTGTGAACACTGAAGCTTTCTTT. Encoded protein: CASSYRLIVNTEAFF.

This clonotype was counted only a few times. V gene TRBV7-9 combines with J gene TRBJ1-5, with TRBD1 matching over 10 bases. The CDR3 covers 17 residues. J was trimmed by 2 bases and V by 3 bases; bases with no gene match: 7. Looked up from germline, CDR1 is SEHNR and CDR2 is FQNEAQ (reference sequence). This CDR3 reads CASSFFGTGVGNQPQHF. The CDR3 coding sequence is TGTGCCAGCAGCTTTTTCGGGACAGGGGTCGGCAATCAGCCCCAGCATTTT.

This clonotype appeared a few times. The CDR3 spells CASSLGTGLESETQYF. In nucleotides, the CDR3 is TGTGCCAGCAGCTTAGGGACAGGGCTCGAATCAGAGACCCAGTACTTC. This chain joins TRBV11-2 and TRBJ2-5; 8 bases map to TRBD1. Germline loops: CDR1 SGHAT, CDR2 FQNNGV. This CDR3 has 16 residues. The ends lost 1 base at V and 4 bases at J; junction bases unmatched: 8. Full variable domain (outside the CDR3, taken from reference TRBV11-2 and TRBJ2-5): EAGVAQSPRYKIIEKRQSVAFWCNPISGHATLYWYQQILGQGPKLLIQFQNNGVVDDSQLPKDRFSAERLKGVDSTLKIQPAKLEDSAVYLCASSLGTGLESETQYFGPGTRLLVL.

The chain is built from TRBV11-2 and TRBJ1-1; D not resolved. The V end lost 7 bases, the J end lost 3 bases, and 15 bases lay between the germline ends. The CDR3 length is 14 residues. Per the germline V gene, CDR1 is SGHAT and CDR2 is FQNNGV. This chain's CDR3 is CASTTRPLYTEAFF. Written as DNA, the CDR3 is TGTGCCAGCACAACCCGACCGCTATACACTGAAGCTTTCTTT.

This clonotype was seen a handful of times. This rearrangement joins TRBV7-2 to TRBJ2-4; D assignment may be TRBD1 or TRBD2 (5 bases each). CDR3 length: 14 residues. Germline V lookup: CDR1 SGHTA, CDR2 FQGNSA. Trimming took off 5 bases at V and 5 bases at J, with 13 bases between the two ends. CDR3 bases: TGTGCCAGCAGCCTGTCGGGGCCACAAAACATTCAGTACTTC. As protein: CASSLSGPQNIQYF.

CDR3 nucleotides: TGTGCCAGCAGCTTGGACGGCGGGGCTAGCGGTAGCTACGAGCAGTACTTC. Translation: CASSLDGGASGSYEQYF. V usage is TRBV7-2 and J usage is TRBJ2-7; 7 bases match TRBD2. The CDR3 has 17 amino acids. Germline V gene lookup returns CDR1 SGHTA and CDR2 FQGNSA. V gave up 3 bases and J gave up 3 bases; unmatched junction bases: 14.

The rearrangement joins TRBV27 to TRBJ2-7; D is perhaps TRBD2 (5 bases). CDR1 and CDR2 (germline): MNHEY, SMNVEV (reference sequence). This CDR3 is built from 13 residues. V was trimmed by 5 bases and J by 5 bases, leaving 13 bases between them. The CDR3 is CASSRAEAHEQYF. CDR3 DNA sequence: TGTGCCAGCAGTCGGGCGGAGGCGCACGAGCAGTACTTC.

The V gene is TRBV20-1, the J gene TRBJ2-3; D is uncertain. Germline values: CDR1 DFQATT, CDR2 SNEGSKA (reference sequence). The length of the CDR3 is 17 residues. Trimming cost V 0 bases and J 6 bases, with 22 bases left between them. CDR3 protein: CSARDPAYSWARDTQYF. In DNA, the CDR3 is TGCAGTGCTAGAGATCCAGCATACTCGTGGGCGCGGGATACGCAGTATTTT.

The chain links TRBV10-2 to TRBJ2-7, with D perhaps given as TRBD1 or TRBD2 (5 bases each). Trimming pared 3 bases from V and 6 bases from J, leaving 12 bases between. Germline V CDR1 and CDR2: WSHSY, SAAADI. CDR3 length: 13 residues. CDR3 in amino acids: CASSDSGTLEQYF. CDR3 nucleotides: TGCGCCAGCAGTGATTCAGGGACCCTCGAGCAGTACTTC.

Only a few counts were recorded for this clonotype. The rearrangement links TRBV4-1 to TRBJ2-5, with D possibly matching TRBD1 (5 bases). The CDR3 extends over 13 amino acids. Deletions cut 1 base from V and 3 bases from J, with 6 bases between. The germline V gene encodes CDR1 MGHRA and CDR2 YSYEKL. The CDR3 loop is CASSQVQEETQYF. CDR3 coding DNA: TGCGCCAGCAGCCAAGTACAGGAAGAGACCCAGTACTTC.